Below, one T cell receptor beta chain is given with its context. Its antigen is unknown. Only in-frame clones appear in the TCRdb table, and some are missing; sequencing was by immunoSEQ multiplex PCR. The data show 150,000 to 200,000 clones, 85% to 90% seen once. These data are taken from a study of T cell responses to AZD1222 COVID-19 vaccine. Broader study findings: Reportedly, nearly half of unique spike TCRs recognized epitopes outside B.1.351/B.1.1.7 mutations. Elevations in Spike-specific TCR breadth and depth followed administration of two AZD1222 doses. Clonal diversity may have been underestimated, and the donors were mostly white British, with more females than males. Repertoire sampling occurred only after the peak T cell response.

The CDR3 sequence is 12 residues long. V shed 5 bases and J shed 4 bases, with 8 bases lying between them. Material: peripheral blood, obtained on day 0 of AZD1222 vaccination. The chain uses TRBV12-3 or TRBV12-4 and TRBJ1-2; no firm D call. The receptor comes from an adult in good health. The CDR3 nucleotides are TGTGCCAGCAGTGATCGAATCTATGGCTACACCTTC. It encodes CASSDRIYGYTF.